What follows are 29 T cell receptor beta chains derived from one specimen sequenced in a study of T cells in Graves' hyperthyroidism and ophthalmopathy. Amplified regions were TCR beta CDR3 sequences from RNA transcripts. Researchers ran a first-round RT-PCR on the TCR CDR3 using the HTBI primer set. In TCRdb, the multiplex PCR reads were re-called with MiXCR into one record per CDR3 protein. The sample includes about 600,000 distinct CDR3 sequences, roughly 15% of them seen just once. The source material was blood. The receptors originated from a middle-aged woman with Graves' ophthalmopathy.

V is TRBV18 and J is TRBJ2-2, with D perhaps TRBD1 (6 bases). Germline CDR1 is KGHSH and CDR2 is LQKENI. There are 16 residues in the CDR3. V was clipped by 3 bases and J by 4 bases, with 15 bases between them. The CDR3 region is CASSPQNRDGTGELFF. Written as DNA, the CDR3 is TGTGCCAGCTCACCCCAAAACAGGGACGGCACCGGGGAGCTGTTTTTT.

CDR3 residues: CASSIVLTGADRETQYF. The CDR3 DNA reads TGTGCCAGTAGTATAGTCCTGACAGGGGCCGACAGGGAGACCCAGTACTTC. The chain uses TRBV19 and TRBJ2-5; 8 nucleotides agree with TRBD1. The trim removed 1 base at V and 5 bases at J, leaving 12 bases unmatched. The CDR3 totals 17 residues. CDR1 is LNHDA, CDR2 SQIVND, per germline (reference sequence). The whole variable domain, filled in from reference TRBV19 and TRBJ2-5, reads DGGITQSPKYLFRKEGQNVTLSCEQNLNHDAMYWYRQDPGQGLRLIYYSQIVNDFQKGDIAEGYSVSREKKESFPLTVTSAQKNPTAFYLCASSIVLTGADRETQYFGPGTRLLVL.

This clonotype was seen many times. V gene TRBV28 combines with J gene TRBJ1-5; a weak D match, TRBD1 (5 bases). The length of the CDR3 is 14 residues. Germline V CDR1 and CDR2: MDHEN, SYDVKM. Trimming stripped 6 bases from V and 0 bases from J, with 9 bases between. CDR3 DNA sequence: TGTGCCAGCAGCTACAGGTTTAGCAATCAGCCCCAGCATTTT. Translated: CASSYRFSNQPQHF.

This clonotype has a handful of counts. The chain couples TRBV20-1 to TRBJ2-3; 7 bases are shared with TRBD2. The J segment lost 5 bases and the V segment lost 5 bases, leaving 1 base of the junction unmatched. Germline assignment: CDR1 DFQATT and CDR2 SNEGSKA (reference sequence). The CDR3 contains 11 residues. CDR3: CSARGVDTQYF. The CDR3 DNA is TGCAGTGCTCGGGGGGTAGATACGCAGTATTTT.

This clonotype came up many times. The chain recombines TRBV5-1 with TRBJ2-7, with D perhaps assigned TRBD1 or TRBD2 (5 bases each). Germline V gene sequence: CDR1 SGHRS, CDR2 YFSETQ. The CDR3 is 15 residues long. The germline V and J ends were trimmed by 0 bases and 2 bases, with 12 bases remaining between them. CDR3 amino acids: CASSLAGTRAYEQYF. DNA for the CDR3: TGCGCCAGCAGCTTGGCCGGGACCCGAGCCTACGAGCAGTACTTC.

This clonotype was recorded many times. V usage is TRBV6-1 and J usage is TRBJ2-1, with TRBD1 as a possible D gene (5 bases). V was clipped by 5 bases and J by 2 bases, with 16 bases between them. CDR1 and CDR2 from the germline V gene are MNHNS and SASEGT. CDR3 size: 16 residues. The CDR3 here is CASSYIRTRAYNEQFF. CDR3 sequence (DNA): TGTGCCAGCAGTTACATTCGGACCAGGGCCTACAATGAGCAGTTCTTC.

This clonotype showed up many times. The rearrangement joins TRBV4-2 to TRBJ2-5; 8 bases agree with TRBD2. The CDR3 totals 17 residues. Germline-derived CDR1 and CDR2 are LGHNA and YNFKEQ. V was pared by 1 base and J by 3 bases, with 10 bases of the junction left unmatched. The CDR3, as DNA: TGTGCCAGCAGCCAAGTCGTGGCGGGGGGCGGAGAAGAGACCCAGTACTTC. This sequence encodes CASSQVVAGGGEETQYF.

This clonotype was counted many times. The J gene is TRBJ1-2, the V gene TRBV3-1; D is possibly TRBD1 (6 bases). V gave up 4 bases and J gave up 0 bases, with 9 bases separating them. Germline values: CDR1 LGHDT, CDR2 YNNKEL (reference sequence). This CDR3 contains 14 residues. As DNA, the CDR3 is TGTGCCAGCAGCCGGCAGGGGTCTAACTATGGCTACACCTTC. Translated: CASSRQGSNYGYTF.

The V and J genes are TRBV5-1 and TRBJ2-2; no definite D call. Germline CDR1 reads SGHRS; CDR2 reads YFSETQ. Trimming left V 1 base short and J 6 bases short, with 7 bases between. The CDR3 runs to 13 residues. In DNA, the CDR3 is TGCGCCAGCAGCTTGACTGTGGCCGGGGAGCTGTTTTTT. Its protein is CASSLTVAGELFF.

The V and J genes are TRBV20-1 and TRBJ1-2; D gene ambiguous. Germline CDR1 is DFQATT and CDR2 is SNEGSKA (reference sequence). CDR3 length equals 14 residues. The germline V and J ends were trimmed by 0 bases and 5 bases, with 13 bases remaining between them. The CDR3: CSARDIWQKYGYTF. The CDR3 DNA is TGCAGTGCTAGAGATATATGGCAGAAATATGGCTACACCTTC.

Details on this clonotype: A much larger clone differs from this one at a single base, so this may be a read error. J is TRBJ1-5 and V is TRBV20-1; D is perhaps TRBD1 (6 bases). The CDR3 extends over 16 amino acids. CDR1 is DFQATT and CDR2 is SNEGSKA in the germline V gene (reference sequence). In DNA, the CDR3 is TGCAGTGCTAGAGAATACGACAGGAACGGCAATCAGCCCCGGCATTTT. It translates to CSAREYDRNGNQPRHF.

The chain uses TRBV10-1 and TRBJ1-4; D gene ambiguous. Trimming left V 4 bases short and J 8 bases short, with 8 bases between. Germline CDR1 and CDR2: WNHNN and SYGVQD (reference sequence). The CDR3 has 12 residues. The CDR3 is CASSVPPEKLFF. The CDR3 DNA follows: TGCGCCAGCAGTGTCCCGCCAGAAAAACTGTTTTTT.

This clonotype was detected ten times or more. The rearrangement links TRBV2 to TRBJ2-3; 10 positions agree with TRBD2. The CDR3 extends over 16 amino acids. Germline CDR1 and CDR2: SNHLY and FYNNEI. The ends lost 6 bases at V and 9 bases at J; junction bases unmatched: 15. The CDR3 reads CASRRSSGSYRDTQYF. The CDR3 nucleotides read TGTGCCAGCAGGAGGTCTAGCGGGAGTTATCGTGACACGCAGTATTTT. Full variable domain (missing parts from reference TRBV2 and TRBJ2-3): EPEVTQTPSHQVTQMGQEVILRCVPISNHLYFYWYRQILGQKVEFLVSFYNNEISEKSEIFDDQFSVERPDGSNFTLKIRSTKLEDSAMYFCASRRSSGSYRDTQYFGPGTRLTVL.

The chain links TRBV20-1 to TRBJ1-2, with a tentative D call TRBD1 (6 bases). The CDR3 has 14 amino acids. CDR1 is DFQATT, CDR2 SNEGSKA, per germline (reference sequence). The germline V and J ends were trimmed by 6 bases and 2 bases, with 16 bases remaining between them. The CDR3 region is CSATPQGINYGYTF. The CDR3 coding sequence is TGCAGTGCAACCCCTCAGGGGATCAACTATGGCTACACCTTC.

This clonotype appeared a few times. The chain couples TRBV20-1 to TRBJ1-2, with D possibly matching TRBD1 (6 bases). Trimming pared 4 bases from V and 8 bases from J, leaving 14 bases between. CDR1 is DFQATT, CDR2 SNEGSKA, per germline (reference sequence). The CDR3 has 12 residues. CDR3 sequence (DNA): TGCAGTGCTAAGAGGGGGGCTGAAGGCTACACCTTC. This encodes CSAKRGAEGYTF.

The J gene is TRBJ2-1, the V gene TRBV29-1, with 14 bases matching TRBD2. The V and J ends lost 0 bases and 14 bases, in that order; junction bases with no gene match: 9. CDR3 length: 15 amino acids. The germline V gene encodes CDR1 SQVTM and CDR2 ANQGSEA. This chain's CDR3 is CSVEDLGGLAGVKFF. The CDR3 DNA is TGCAGCGTTGAAGATCTCGGGGGACTAGCGGGAGTTAAGTTCTTC.

The chain has TRBV30 and TRBJ1-2; 8 nucleotides align to TRBD1. V was pared by 2 bases and J by 3 bases, with 2 bases of the junction left unmatched. The CDR3 length is 13 residues. The germline gives CDR1 GTSNPN, CDR2 SVGIG (reference sequence). In DNA form, the CDR3 reads TGTGCCTGGAGTCAACAGGGGGACTATGGCTACACCTTC. This gives the protein CAWSQQGDYGYTF.

This clonotype has more than one count but fewer than ten. The genes are TRBV20-1 and TRBJ2-1; TRBD2 agrees at 7 bases. The germline CDR1 and CDR2 sequences are DFQATT and SNEGSKA (reference sequence). The CDR3 has 16 amino acids. The J segment lost 7 bases and the V segment lost 1 base, leaving 13 bases of the junction unmatched. CDR3 amino acids: CSARGVRTSGVNEQFF. CDR3 in DNA: TGCAGTGCTAGAGGCGTTCGGACTAGTGGAGTAAATGAGCAGTTCTTC.

The chain couples TRBV7-9 to TRBJ1-4; weak D call: TRBD1 (5 bases). Germline V gives CDR1 SEHNR, CDR2 FQNEAQ (reference sequence). CDR3 length: 14 amino acids. V dropped 7 bases and J dropped 5 bases, with 14 bases sitting between them. The CDR3: CASTPAGMNEKLFF. The CDR3 coding sequence is TGTGCCAGCACCCCGGCAGGGATGAATGAAAAACTGTTTTTT.

This clonotype was picked up a small number of times. The chain joins TRBV6-1 to TRBJ1-4, with 9 bases matching TRBD1. The CDR3 consists of 18 residues. Germline V lookup: CDR1 MNHNS, CDR2 SASEGT. After removal of 10 bases from V and 0 bases from J, the junction contained 15 bases not matched to a gene. CDR3 residues: CAIRPGTGSRATNEKLFF. The CDR3 DNA reads as TGTGCCATCAGGCCCGGGACAGGGTCACGGGCAACTAATGAAAAACTGTTTTTT.

In this sample, this clonotype turned up many times. V usage is TRBV20-1 and J usage is TRBJ1-1; the D is unclear. The V and J ends lost 6 bases and 0 bases respectively, with 11 bases between them. Germline V gene lookup returns CDR1 DFQATT and CDR2 SNEGSKA (reference sequence). The CDR3 contains 13 residues. DNA of the CDR3: TGCAGTGCCCCCCCCCGGCTGAACACTGAAGCTTTCTTT. It is translated as CSAPPRLNTEAFF.

V gene TRBV12-3 or TRBV12-4 combines with J gene TRBJ2-1; TRBD2 matches at 9 bases. The CDR3 length is 12 residues. V lost 7 bases, J lost 8 bases, and 3 bases stayed unmatched. The CDR3 reads CASTRGGDEQFF. In nucleotides, the CDR3 is TGTGCCAGCACGCGGGGGGGCGATGAGCAGTTCTTC.

This clonotype was found a few times. This chain links TRBV30 with TRBJ1-1; D is unclear. V was pared by 0 bases and J by 1 base, with 6 bases between. There are 13 residues in the CDR3. The germline CDR1 and CDR2 sequences are GTSNPN and SVGIG (reference sequence). The DNA of the CDR3 is TGTGCCTGGAGTGTTACAGCGAACACTGAAGCTTTCTTT. Its protein product is CAWSVTANTEAFF.

This clonotype was counted only a few times. This chain connects TRBV19 to TRBJ2-3, with D possibly being TRBD2 (5 bases). V was cut by 7 bases and J by 9 bases, with 20 bases left in between. Germline V gene lookup returns CDR1 LNHDA and CDR2 SQIVND (reference sequence). This CDR3 spans 14 amino acids. CDR3 loop: CASNPDYPEDTQYF. The CDR3 bases are TGTGCCAGTAACCCAGACTACCCCGAAGACACGCAGTATTTT.

This clonotype has at least ten counts. The rearrangement joins TRBV5-1 to TRBJ2-7, with a possible D match to TRBD2 (5 bases). CDR1 and CDR2 from the germline V gene are SGHRS and YFSETQ. CDR3 length equals 13 residues. V lost 2 bases to trimming and J lost 0 bases, with 6 bases between them. In nucleotides, the CDR3 is TGCGCCAGCAGCTTCCGGGACTCCTACGAGCAGTACTTC. It is translated as CASSFRDSYEQYF. The full variable domain, with the rest looked up from reference TRBV5-1 and TRBJ2-7, is KAGVTQTPRYLIKTRGQQVTLSCSPISGHRSVSWYQQTPGQGLQFLFEYFSETQRNKGNFPGRFSGRQFSNSRSEMNVSTLELGDSALYLCASSFRDSYEQYFGPGTRLTVT.

This clonotype has only a few counts. The chain links TRBV19 to TRBJ1-2; TRBD1 matches at 11 bases. CDR1 and CDR2 from the germline V gene are LNHDA and SQIVND (reference sequence). The length of the CDR3 is 14 residues. The V gene end was trimmed by 5 bases and the J gene end by 6 bases; junction bases not matched to a gene: 5. Here the CDR3 DNA reads TGTGCCAGTAGTTCGGGACAGGGGGTTAATGGCTACACCTTC. It translates to CASSSGQGVNGYTF.

This clonotype has a count of ten or more. The rearrangement joins TRBV10-2 to TRBJ1-2; no firm D call. The CDR3 runs to 16 residues. V was clipped by 0 bases and J by 2 bases, with 13 bases between them. Germline CDR1 reads WSHSY; CDR2 reads SAAADI. CDR3: CASSESRAGTNYGYTF. For the CDR3, the DNA is TGCGCCAGCAGTGAGTCCCGAGCAGGCACGAACTATGGCTACACCTTC.

This clonotype was picked up many times. This chain connects TRBV6-2 or TRBV6-3 to TRBJ2-7, with 9 bases identical to TRBD2. The CDR3 runs 15 residues. Looked up from germline, CDR1 is MNHEY and CDR2 is SVGEGT. V dropped 6 bases and J dropped 5; count of bases not matched to a gene: 11. CDR3 region: CASRKIAGATHEQYF. CDR3 coding DNA: TGTGCCAGCAGGAAGATAGCGGGAGCCACCCACGAGCAGTACTTC.

This clonotype was observed a few times. The J gene is TRBJ2-3, the V gene TRBV3-1; the match to TRBD2 covers 8 bases. Germline trimming cut 0 bases from V and 2 bases from J; bases unmatched to any gene: 13. The CDR3 extends over 19 amino acids. Looked up from germline, CDR1 is LGHDT and CDR2 is YNNKEL (reference sequence). The chain's CDR3 is CASSQDRFSLAGPTDTQYF. The CDR3 DNA follows: TGTGCCAGCAGCCAAGATAGATTCAGTCTAGCGGGCCCCACAGATACGCAGTATTTT.